This T cell receptor beta chain was sequenced in a study of blood T cell repertoires in COVID-19. As for the study in general: Spain, Italy and the United States supplied samples that represented acute and convalescent COVID-19. From T cells, B-cell-depleted T cells, or PBMCs came the material, which was cDNA or gDNA.

The CDR3 covers 15 residues. J lost 5 bases, V lost 2 bases, and 4 bases had no gene match. Looked up from germline, CDR1 is LNHDA and CDR2 is SQIVND (reference sequence). Original processing notes: Quantification of nucleated cells was approximated via reference gene primer amplification. Only in-frame clones appear in the TCRdb table, and some are missing; sequencing was by immunoSEQ multiplex PCR. The DNA was the basis for D and trimming; V, J and clone size are from that table. The table shows 110,000 or so clones, with 90% occurring only once. The receptor was derived from a human donor in a cohort sampled during active COVID-19. This chain uses TRBV19 with TRBJ2-2; TRBD1 matches at 8 bases. Material: peripheral blood. CDR3 protein: CASSIQGAGTGELFF. CDR3 sequence (DNA): TGTGCCAGTAGTATACAGGGGGCCGGAACCGGGGAGCTGTTTTTT.